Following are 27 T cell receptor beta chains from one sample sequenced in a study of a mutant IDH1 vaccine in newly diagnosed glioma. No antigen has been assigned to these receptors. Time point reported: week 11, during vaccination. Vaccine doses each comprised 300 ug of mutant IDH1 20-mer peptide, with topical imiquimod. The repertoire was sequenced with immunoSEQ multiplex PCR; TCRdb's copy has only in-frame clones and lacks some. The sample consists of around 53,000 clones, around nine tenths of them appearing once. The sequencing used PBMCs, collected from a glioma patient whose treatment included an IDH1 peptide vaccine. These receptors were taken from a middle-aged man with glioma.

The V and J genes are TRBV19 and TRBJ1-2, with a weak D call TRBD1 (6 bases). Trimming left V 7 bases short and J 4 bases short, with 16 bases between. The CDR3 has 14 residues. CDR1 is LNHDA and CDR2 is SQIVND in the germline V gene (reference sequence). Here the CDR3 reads CASMDGGGGYGYTF. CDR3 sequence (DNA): TGTGCCAGTATGGACGGTGGGGGCGGCTATGGCTACACCTTC.

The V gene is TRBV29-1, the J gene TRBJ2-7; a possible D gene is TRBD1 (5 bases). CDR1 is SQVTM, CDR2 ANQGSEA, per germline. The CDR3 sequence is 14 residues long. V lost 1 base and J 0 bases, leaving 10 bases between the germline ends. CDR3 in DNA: TGCAGCGTTGAAGGCGGAGACAGCTCCTACGAGCAGTACTTC. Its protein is CSVEGGDSSYEQYF.

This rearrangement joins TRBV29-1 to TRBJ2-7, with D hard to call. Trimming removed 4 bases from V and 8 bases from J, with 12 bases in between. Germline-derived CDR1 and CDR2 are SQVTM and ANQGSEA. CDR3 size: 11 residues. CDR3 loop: CSVGPLGKQYF. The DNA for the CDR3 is TGCAGCGTTGGGCCCTTAGGAAAGCAGTACTTC.

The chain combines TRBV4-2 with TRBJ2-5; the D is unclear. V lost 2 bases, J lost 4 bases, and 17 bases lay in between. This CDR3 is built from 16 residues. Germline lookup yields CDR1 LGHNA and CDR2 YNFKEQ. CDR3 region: CASSQSAGLGPETQYF. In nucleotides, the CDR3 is TGTGCCAGCAGCCAATCGGCAGGCCTTGGGCCAGAGACCCAGTACTTC.

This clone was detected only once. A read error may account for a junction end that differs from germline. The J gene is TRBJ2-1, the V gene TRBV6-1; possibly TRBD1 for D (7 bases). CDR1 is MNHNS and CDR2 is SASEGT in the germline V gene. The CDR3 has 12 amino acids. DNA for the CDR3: TGCACCCAGGGGGGAGTTCTGAATGAGCAGTTCTTC. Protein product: CTQGGVLNEQFF.

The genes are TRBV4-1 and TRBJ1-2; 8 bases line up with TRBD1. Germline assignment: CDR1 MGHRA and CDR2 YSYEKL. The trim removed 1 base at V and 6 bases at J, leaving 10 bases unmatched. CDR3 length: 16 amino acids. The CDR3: CASSQVRQGLQDGYTF. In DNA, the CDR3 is TGCGCCAGCAGCCAAGTGAGACAGGGGCTCCAGGATGGCTACACCTTC.

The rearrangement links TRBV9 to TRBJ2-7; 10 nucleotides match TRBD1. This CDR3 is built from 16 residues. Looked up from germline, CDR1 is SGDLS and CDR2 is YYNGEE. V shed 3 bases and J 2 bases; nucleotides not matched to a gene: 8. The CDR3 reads CASSGTPGTGAYEQYF. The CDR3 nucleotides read TGTGCCAGCAGCGGAACGCCCGGGACAGGGGCCTACGAGCAGTACTTC.

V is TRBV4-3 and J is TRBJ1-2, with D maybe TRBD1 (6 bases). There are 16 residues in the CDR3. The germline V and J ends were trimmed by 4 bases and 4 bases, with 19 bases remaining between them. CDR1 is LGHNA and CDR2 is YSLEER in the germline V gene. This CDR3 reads CASSLSTGGLGYGYTF. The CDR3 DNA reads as TGCGCCAGCAGCCTCAGCACCGGGGGGCTGGGCTATGGCTACACCTTC.

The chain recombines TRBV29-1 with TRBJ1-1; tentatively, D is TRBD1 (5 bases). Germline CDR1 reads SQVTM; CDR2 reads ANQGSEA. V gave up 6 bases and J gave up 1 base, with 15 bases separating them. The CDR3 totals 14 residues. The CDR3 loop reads CSVGPRGWNTEAFF. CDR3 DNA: TGCAGCGTCGGTCCGCGGGGCTGGAACACTGAAGCTTTCTTT.

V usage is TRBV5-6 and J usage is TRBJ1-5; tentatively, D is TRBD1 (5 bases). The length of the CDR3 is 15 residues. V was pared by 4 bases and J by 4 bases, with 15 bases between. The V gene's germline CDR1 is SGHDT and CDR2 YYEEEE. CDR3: CASSARGGRNQPQHF. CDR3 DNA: TGTGCCAGCAGCGCCCGGGGGGGGAGGAATCAGCCCCAGCATTTT.

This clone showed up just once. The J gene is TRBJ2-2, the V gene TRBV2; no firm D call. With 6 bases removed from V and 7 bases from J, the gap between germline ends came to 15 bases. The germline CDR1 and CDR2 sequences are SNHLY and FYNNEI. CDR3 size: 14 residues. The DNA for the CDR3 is TGTGCCAGCAGGGAGCAGGCAGTTGTCGGGGAGCTGTTTTTT. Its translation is CASREQAVVGELFF.

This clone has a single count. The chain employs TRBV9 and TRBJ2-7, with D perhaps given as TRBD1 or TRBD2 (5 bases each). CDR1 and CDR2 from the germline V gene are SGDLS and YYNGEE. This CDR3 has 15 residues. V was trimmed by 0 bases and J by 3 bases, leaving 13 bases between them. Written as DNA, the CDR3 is TGTGCCAGCAGCGTAGGAGGGGCCTCTAACTACGAGCAGTACTTC. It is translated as CASSVGGASNYEQYF.

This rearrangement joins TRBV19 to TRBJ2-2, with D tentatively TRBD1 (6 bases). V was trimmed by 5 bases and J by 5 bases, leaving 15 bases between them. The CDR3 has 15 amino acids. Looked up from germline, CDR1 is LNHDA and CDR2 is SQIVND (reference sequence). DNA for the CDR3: TGTGCCAGTAGTGTATCTGGGGGCGCAACCGGGGAGCTGTTTTTT. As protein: CASSVSGGATGELFF.

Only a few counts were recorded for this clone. CDR3 nucleotide sequence: TGTGCCAGTAGTACGCTGGAAAACACTGAAGCTTTCTTT. Amino acid sequence: CASSTLENTEAFF. The V call is TRBV19, the J call TRBJ1-1; D not certain. The CDR3 is 13 amino acids. The V end lost 4 bases, the J end lost 2 bases, and 8 bases lay between the germline ends. The germline V gene encodes CDR1 LNHDA and CDR2 SQIVND (reference sequence).

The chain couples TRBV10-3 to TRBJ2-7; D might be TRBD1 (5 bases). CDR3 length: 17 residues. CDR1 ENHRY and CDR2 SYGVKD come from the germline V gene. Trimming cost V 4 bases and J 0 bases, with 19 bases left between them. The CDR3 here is CAISGGEQTASSYEQYF. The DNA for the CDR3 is TGTGCCATCAGTGGGGGCGAGCAGACAGCGAGCTCCTACGAGCAGTACTTC.

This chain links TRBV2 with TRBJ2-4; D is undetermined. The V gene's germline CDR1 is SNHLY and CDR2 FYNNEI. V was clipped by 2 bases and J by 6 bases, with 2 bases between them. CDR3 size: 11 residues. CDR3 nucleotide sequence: TGTGCCAGCAGTGAAATAAACATTCAGTACTTC. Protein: CASSEINIQYF. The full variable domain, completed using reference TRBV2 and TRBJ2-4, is EPEVTQTPSHQVTQMGQEVILRCVPISNHLYFYWYRQILGQKVEFLVSFYNNEISEKSEIFDDQFSVERPDGSNFTLKIRSTKLEDSAMYFCASSEINIQYFGAGTRLSVL.

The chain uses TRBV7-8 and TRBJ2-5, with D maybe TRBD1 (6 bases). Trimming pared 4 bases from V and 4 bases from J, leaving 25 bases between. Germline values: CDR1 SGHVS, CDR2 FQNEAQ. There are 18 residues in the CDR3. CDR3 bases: TGTGCCAGCAGCTCTGGTCACAGGGAAGGAGGTTGGGTAGAGACCCAGTACTTC. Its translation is CASSSGHREGGWVETQYF.

CDR3 DNA sequence: TGCGCCAGCAGCCCTCAGGGGTCTGGGGCCAACGTCCTGACTTTC. Encoded protein: CASSPQGSGANVLTF. This chain uses TRBV5-1 with TRBJ2-6; weak D call: TRBD1 (6 bases). Germline V gives CDR1 SGHRS, CDR2 YFSETQ. Trimming pared 4 bases from V and 1 base from J, leaving 9 bases between. The CDR3 has 15 amino acids.

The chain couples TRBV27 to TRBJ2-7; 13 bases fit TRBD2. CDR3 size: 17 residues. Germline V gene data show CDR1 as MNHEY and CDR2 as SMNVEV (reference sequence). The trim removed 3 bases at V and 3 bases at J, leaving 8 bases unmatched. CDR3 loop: CASSFFTGTSGIYEQYF. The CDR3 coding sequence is TGTGCCAGCAGTTTTTTTACCGGGACTAGCGGGATCTACGAGCAGTACTTC.

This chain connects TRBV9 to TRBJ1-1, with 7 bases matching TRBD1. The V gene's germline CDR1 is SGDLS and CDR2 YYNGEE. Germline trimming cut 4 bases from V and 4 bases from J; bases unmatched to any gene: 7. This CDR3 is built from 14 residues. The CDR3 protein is CASSPFDRATEAFF. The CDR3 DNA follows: TGTGCCAGCAGCCCCTTTGACAGGGCCACTGAAGCTTTCTTT.

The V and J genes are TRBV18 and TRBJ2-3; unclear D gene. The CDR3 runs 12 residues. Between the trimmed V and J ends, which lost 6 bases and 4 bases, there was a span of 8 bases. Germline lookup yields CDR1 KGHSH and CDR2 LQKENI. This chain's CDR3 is CASSAISDTQYF. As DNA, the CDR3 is TGTGCCAGCTCCGCAATCTCAGATACGCAGTATTTT.

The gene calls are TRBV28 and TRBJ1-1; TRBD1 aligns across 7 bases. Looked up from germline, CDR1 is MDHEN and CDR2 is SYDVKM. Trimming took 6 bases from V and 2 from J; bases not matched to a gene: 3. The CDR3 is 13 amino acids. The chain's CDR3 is CASRRQGNTEAFF. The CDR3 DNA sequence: TGTGCCAGCAGACGACAGGGAAACACTGAAGCTTTCTTT.

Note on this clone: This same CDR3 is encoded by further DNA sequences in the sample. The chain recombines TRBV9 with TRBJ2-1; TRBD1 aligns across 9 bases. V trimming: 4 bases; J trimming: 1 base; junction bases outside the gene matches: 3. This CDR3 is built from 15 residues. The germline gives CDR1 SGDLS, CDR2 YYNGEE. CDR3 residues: CASSLGQGSYNEQFF. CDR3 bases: TGTGCCAGCAGCCTCGGACAGGGGTCCTACAATGAGCAGTTCTTC.

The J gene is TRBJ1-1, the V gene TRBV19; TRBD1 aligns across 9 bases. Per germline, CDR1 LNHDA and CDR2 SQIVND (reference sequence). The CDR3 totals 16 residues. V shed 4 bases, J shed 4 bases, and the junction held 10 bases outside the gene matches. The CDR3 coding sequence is TGTGCCAGTAGTACCCGGGACAGGGCCTTGGGCACTGAAGCTTTCTTT. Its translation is CASSTRDRALGTEAFF.

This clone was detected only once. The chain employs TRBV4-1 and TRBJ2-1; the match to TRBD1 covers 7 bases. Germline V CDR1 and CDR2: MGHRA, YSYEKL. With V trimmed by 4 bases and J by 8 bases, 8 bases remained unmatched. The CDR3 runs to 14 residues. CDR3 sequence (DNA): TGCGCCAGCAGCCCGCGGACAGGTATCTATGAGCAGTTCTTC. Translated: CASSPRTGIYEQFF.

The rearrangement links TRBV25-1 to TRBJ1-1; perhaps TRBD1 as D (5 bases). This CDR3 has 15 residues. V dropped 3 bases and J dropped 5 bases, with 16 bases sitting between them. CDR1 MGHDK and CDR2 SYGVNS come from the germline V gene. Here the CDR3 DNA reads TGTGCCAGCAGTGACTTTTCTCAGGGAGGGACTGAAGCTTTCTTT. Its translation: CASSDFSQGGTEAFF.

The CDR3 is CASSLEGWGYNEQFF. The CDR3 DNA sequence: TGTGCCAGCAGCTTGGAGGGGTGGGGATACAATGAGCAGTTCTTC. The chain is built from TRBV5-8 and TRBJ2-1, with TRBD1 as a possible D gene (5 bases). The CDR3 contains 15 residues. From germline, CDR1 is SGHTS and CDR2 YDEGEE. Trimming took off 0 bases at V and 4 bases at J, with 11 bases between the two ends.